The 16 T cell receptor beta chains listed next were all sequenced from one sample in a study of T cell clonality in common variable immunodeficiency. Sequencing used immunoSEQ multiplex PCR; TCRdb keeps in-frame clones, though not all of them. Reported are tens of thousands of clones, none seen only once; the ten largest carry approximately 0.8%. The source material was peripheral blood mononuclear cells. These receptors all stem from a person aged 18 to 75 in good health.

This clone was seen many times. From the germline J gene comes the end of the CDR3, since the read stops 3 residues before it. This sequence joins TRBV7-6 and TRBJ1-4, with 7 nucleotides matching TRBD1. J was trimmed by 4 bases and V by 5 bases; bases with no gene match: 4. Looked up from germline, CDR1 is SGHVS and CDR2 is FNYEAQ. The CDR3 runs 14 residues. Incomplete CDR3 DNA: TGTGCCAGCAGCATGACAGGGATTAATGAAAAA. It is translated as CASSMTGINEK. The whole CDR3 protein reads CASSMTGINEKLFF.

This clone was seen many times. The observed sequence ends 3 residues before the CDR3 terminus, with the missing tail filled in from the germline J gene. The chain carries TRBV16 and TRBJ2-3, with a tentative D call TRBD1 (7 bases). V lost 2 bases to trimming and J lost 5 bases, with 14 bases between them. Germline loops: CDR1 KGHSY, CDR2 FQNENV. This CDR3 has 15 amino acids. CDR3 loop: CASSQGGTVQDTQYF. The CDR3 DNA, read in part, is TGTGCCAGCAGCCAAGGCGGGACAGTTCAAGATACG.

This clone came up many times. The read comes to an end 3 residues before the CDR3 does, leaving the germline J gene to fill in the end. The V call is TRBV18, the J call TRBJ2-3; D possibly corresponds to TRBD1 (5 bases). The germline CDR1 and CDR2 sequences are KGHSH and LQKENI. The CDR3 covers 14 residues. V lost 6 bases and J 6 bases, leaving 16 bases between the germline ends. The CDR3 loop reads CASSFLLGADTQYF. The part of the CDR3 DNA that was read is TGTGCCAGCTCTTTTCTATTAGGGGCGGATACG.

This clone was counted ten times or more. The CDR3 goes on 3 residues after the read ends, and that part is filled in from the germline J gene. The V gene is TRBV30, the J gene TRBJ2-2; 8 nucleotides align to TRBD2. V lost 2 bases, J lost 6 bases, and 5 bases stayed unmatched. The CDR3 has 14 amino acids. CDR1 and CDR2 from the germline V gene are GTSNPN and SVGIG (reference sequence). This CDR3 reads CAWSYGAGAGELFF. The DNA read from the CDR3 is TGTGCCTGGAGTTATGGAGCGGGAGCCGGGGAG.

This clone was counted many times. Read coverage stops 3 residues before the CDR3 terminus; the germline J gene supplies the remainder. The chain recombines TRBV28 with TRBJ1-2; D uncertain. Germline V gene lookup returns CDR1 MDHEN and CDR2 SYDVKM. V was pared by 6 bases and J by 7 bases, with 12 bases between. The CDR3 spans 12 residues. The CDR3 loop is CASRYIGVGYTF. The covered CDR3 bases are TGTGCCAGCAGATATATCGGGGTTGGC.

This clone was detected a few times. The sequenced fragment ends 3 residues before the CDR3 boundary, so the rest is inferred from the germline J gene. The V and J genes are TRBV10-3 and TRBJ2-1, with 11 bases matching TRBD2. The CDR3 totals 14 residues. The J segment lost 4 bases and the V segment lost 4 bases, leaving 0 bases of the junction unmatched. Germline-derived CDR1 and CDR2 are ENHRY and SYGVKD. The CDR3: CAISGTSGYNEQFF. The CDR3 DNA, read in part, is TGTGCCATCAGTGGGACTAGCGGGTACAATGAG.

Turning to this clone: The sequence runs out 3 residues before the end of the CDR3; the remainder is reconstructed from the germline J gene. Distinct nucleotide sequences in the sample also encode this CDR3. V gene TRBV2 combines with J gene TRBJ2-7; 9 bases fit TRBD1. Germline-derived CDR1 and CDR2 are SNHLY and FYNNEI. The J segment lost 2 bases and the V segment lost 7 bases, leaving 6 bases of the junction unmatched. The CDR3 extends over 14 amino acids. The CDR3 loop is CASIAGTGPYEQYF. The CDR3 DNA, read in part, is TGTGCCAGCATAGCCGGGACAGGGCCCTACGAG.

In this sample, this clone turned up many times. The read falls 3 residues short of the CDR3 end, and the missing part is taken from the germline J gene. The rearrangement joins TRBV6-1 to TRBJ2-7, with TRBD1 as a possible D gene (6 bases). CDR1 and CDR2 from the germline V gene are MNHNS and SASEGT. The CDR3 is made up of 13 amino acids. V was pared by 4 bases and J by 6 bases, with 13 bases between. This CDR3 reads CASSGEDRGEQYF. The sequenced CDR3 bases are TGTGCCAGCAGTGGTGAGGACAGAGGCGAG.

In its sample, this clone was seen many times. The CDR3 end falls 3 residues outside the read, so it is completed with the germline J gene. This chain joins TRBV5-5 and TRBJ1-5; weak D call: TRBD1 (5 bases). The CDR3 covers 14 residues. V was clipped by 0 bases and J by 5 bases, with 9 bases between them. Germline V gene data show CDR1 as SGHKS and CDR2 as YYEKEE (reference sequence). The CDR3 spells CASSLGVGDQPQHF. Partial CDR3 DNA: TGTGCCAGCAGCTTGGGGGTAGGGGATCAGCCC.

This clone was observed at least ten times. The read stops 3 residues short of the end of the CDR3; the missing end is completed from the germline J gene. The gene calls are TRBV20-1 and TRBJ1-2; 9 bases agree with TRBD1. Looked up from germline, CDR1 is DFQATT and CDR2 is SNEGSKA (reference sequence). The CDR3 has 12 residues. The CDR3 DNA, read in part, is TGCAGTGCTGCCCGGGACAGGGCCGGC. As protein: CSAARDRAG. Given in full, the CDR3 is CSAARDRAGYTF.

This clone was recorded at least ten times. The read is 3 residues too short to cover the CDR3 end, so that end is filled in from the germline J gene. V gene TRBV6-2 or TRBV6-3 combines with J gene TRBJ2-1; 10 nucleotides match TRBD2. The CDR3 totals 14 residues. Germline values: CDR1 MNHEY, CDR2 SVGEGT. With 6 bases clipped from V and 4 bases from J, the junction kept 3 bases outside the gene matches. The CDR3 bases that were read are TGTGCCAGCAGAGTAGCGGGAGGTTACAATGAG. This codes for CASRVAGGYNE. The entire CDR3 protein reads CASRVAGGYNEQFF.

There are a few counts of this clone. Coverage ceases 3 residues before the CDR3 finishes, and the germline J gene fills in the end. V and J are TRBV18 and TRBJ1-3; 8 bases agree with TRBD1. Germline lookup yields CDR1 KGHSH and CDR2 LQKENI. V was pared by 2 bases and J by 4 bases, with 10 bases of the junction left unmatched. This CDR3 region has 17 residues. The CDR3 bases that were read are TGTGCCAGCTCACCAGTAGGACAGGGCGGTTCGGGAAACACC. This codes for CASSPVGQGGSGNT. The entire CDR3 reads CASSPVGQGGSGNTIYF.

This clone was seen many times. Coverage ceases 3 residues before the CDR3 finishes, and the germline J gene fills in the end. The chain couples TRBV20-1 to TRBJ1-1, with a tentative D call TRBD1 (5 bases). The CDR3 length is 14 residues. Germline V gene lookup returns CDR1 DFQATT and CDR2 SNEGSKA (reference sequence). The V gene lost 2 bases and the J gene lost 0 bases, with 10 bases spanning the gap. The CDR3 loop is CSARQGNLNTEAFF. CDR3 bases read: TGCAGTGCTAGACAGGGCAATTTGAACACTGAA.

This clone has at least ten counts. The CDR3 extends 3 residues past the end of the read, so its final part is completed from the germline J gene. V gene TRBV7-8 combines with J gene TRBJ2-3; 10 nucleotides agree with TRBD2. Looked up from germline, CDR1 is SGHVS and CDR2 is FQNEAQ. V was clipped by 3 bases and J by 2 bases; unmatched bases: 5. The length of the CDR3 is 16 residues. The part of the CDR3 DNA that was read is TGTGCCAGCAGCTTGTGGACTAGCGGACACACAGATACG. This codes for CASSLWTSGHTDT. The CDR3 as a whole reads CASSLWTSGHTDTQYF.

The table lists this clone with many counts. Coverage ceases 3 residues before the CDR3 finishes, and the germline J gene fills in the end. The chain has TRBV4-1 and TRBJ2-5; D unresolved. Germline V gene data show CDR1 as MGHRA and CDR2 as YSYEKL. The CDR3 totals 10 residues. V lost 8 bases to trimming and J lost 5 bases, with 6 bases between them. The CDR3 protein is CASSMETQYF. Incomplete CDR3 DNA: TGCGCCAGCTCTATGGAGACC.

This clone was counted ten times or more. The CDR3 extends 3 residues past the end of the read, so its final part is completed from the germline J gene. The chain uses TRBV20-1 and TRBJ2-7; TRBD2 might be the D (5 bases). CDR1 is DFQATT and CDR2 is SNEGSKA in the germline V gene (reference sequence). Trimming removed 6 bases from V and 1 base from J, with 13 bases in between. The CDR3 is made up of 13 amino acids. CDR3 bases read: TGCAGTGCGTCAGGACTCCCGTCCTACGAG. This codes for CSASGLPSYE. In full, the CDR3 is CSASGLPSYEQYF.